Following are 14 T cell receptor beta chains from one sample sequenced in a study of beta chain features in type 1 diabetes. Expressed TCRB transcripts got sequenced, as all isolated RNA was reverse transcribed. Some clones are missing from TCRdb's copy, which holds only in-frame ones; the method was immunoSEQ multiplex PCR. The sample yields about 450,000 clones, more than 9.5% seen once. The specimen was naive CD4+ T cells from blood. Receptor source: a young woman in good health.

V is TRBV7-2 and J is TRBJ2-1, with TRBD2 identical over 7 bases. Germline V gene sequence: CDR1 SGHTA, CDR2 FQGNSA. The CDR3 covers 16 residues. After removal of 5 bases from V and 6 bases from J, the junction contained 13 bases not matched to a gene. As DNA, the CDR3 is TGTGCCAGCAGCAGTCACCGTCCGGGGAGGGTCAATGAGCAGTTCTTC. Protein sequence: CASSSHRPGRVNEQFF.

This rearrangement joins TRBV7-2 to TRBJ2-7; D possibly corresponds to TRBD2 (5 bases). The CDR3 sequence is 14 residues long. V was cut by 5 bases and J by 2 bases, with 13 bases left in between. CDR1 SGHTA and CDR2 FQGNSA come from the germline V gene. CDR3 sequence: CASSPGLSPYEQYV. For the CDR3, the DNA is TGTGCCAGCAGCCCCGGACTGTCTCCCTACGAGCAGTACGTC.

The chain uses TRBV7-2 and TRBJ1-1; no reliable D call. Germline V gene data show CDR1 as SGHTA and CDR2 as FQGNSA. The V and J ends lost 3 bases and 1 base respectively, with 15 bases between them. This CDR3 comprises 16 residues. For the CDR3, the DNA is TGTGCCAGCAGCTTCCATCGGGGTAATTCGAACACTGAAGCTTTCTTT. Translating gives CASSFHRGNSNTEAFF. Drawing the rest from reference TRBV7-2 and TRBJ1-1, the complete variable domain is GAGVSQSPSNKVTEKGKDVELRCDPISGHTALYWYRQSLGQGLEFLIYFQGNSAPDKSGLPSDRFSAERTGGSVSTLTIQRTQQEDSAVYLCASSFHRGNSNTEAFFGQGTRLTVV.

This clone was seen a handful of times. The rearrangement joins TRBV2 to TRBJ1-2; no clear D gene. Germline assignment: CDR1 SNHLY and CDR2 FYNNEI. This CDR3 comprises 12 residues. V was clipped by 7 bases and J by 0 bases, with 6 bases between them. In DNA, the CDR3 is TGTGCCAGCAAGGAGTCTAACTATGGCTACACCTTC. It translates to CASKESNYGYTF. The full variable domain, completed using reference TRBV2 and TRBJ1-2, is EPEVTQTPSHQVTQMGQEVILRCVPISNHLYFYWYRQILGQKVEFLVSFYNNEISEKSEIFDDQFSVERPDGSNFTLKIRSTKLEDSAMYFCASKESNYGYTFGSGTRLTVV.

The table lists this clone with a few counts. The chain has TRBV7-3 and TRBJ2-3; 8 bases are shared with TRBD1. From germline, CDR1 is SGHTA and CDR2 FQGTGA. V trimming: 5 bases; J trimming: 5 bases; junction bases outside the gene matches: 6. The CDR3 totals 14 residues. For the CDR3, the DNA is TGTGCCAGCAGCCCACAGGGGGGAGGAGATACGCAGTATTTT. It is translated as CASSPQGGGDTQYF.

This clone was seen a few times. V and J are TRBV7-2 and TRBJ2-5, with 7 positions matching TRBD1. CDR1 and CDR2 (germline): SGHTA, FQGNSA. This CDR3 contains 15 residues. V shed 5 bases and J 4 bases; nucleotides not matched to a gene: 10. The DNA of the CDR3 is TGTGCCAGCAGCGGACGTCAGGGGGTTGGAGAGACCCAGTACTTC. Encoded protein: CASSGRQGVGETQYF.

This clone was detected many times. CDR3: CASRPGTGEETQYF. CDR3 nucleotides: TGTGCCAGCAGGCCCGGGACAGGGGAAGAGACCCAGTACTTC. The V call is TRBV25-1, the J call TRBJ2-5, with TRBD1 matching over 10 bases. V shed 6 bases, J shed 3 bases, and the junction held 4 bases outside the gene matches. The CDR3 is made up of 14 amino acids. Germline lookup yields CDR1 MGHDK and CDR2 SYGVNS.

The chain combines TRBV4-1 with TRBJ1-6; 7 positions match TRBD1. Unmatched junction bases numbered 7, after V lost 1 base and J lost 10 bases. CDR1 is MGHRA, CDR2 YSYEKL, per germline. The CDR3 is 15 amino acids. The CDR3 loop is CASSQGDRVGSPLHF. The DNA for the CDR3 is TGCGCCAGCAGCCAAGGTGACAGGGTTGGCTCACCCCTCCACTTT.

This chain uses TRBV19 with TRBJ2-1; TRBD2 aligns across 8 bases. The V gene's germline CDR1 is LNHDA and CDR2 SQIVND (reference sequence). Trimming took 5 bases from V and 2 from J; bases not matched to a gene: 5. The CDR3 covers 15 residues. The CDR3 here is CASSSSGRPYNEQFF. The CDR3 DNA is TGTGCCAGTAGTTCAAGCGGGAGACCCTACAATGAGCAGTTCTTC. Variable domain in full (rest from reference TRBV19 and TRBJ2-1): DGGITQSPKYLFRKEGQNVTLSCEQNLNHDAMYWYRQDPGQGLRLIYYSQIVNDFQKGDIAEGYSVSREKKESFPLTVTSAQKNPTAFYLCASSSSGRPYNEQFFGPGTRLTVL.

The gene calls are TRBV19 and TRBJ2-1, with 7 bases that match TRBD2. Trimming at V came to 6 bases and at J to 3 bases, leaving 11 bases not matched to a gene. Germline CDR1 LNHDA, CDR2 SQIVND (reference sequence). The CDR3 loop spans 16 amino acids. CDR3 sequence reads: CASSRPIAGRYNEQFF. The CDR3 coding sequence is TGTGCCAGTAGCCGACCCATAGCGGGTCGCTACAATGAGCAGTTCTTC.

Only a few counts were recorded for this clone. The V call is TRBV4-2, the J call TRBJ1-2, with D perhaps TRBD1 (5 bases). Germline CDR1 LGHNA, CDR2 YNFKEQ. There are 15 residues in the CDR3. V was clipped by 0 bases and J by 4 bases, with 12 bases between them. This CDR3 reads CASSQDAGIFYGYTF. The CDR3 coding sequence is TGTGCCAGCAGCCAAGATGCAGGGATTTTCTATGGCTACACCTTC.

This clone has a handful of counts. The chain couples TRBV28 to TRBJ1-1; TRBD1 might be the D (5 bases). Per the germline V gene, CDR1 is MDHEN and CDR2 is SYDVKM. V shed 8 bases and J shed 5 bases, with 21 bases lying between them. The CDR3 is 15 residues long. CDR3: CASSVSAQGKTEAFF. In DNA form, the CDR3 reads TGTGCCAGCTCCGTTTCGGCCCAGGGAAAAACTGAAGCTTTCTTT.

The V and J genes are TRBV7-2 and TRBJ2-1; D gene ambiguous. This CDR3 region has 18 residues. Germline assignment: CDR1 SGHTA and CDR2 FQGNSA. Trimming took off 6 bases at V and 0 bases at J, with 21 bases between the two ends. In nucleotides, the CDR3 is TGTGCCAGCAGGCCCGACGTTGGGCCTGGCCGCTCCTACAATGAGCAGTTCTTC. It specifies CASRPDVGPGRSYNEQFF. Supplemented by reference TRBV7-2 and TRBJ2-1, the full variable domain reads GAGVSQSPSNKVTEKGKDVELRCDPISGHTALYWYRQSLGQGLEFLIYFQGNSAPDKSGLPSDRFSAERTGGSVSTLTIQRTQQEDSAVYLCASRPDVGPGRSYNEQFFGPGTRLTVL.

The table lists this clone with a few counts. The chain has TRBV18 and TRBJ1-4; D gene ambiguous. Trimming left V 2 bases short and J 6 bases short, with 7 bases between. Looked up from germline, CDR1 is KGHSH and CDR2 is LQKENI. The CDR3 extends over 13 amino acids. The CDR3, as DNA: TGTGCCAGCTCACCAGGGATGGATGAAAAACTGTTTTTT. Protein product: CASSPGMDEKLFF.